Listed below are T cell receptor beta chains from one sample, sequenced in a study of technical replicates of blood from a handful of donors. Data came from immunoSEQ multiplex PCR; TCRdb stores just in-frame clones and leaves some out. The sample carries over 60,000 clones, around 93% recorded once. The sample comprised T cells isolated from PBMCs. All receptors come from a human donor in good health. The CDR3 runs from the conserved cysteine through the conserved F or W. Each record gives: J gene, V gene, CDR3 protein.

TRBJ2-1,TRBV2,CASSAGFVSHIEQFF
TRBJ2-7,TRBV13,CASSPGRGSYEQYF
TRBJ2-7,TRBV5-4,CASSPKGGEGQYEQYF
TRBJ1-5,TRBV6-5,CASSTGVYGPQHF
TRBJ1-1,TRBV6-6,CASSYSGTQNTEAFF
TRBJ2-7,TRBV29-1,CSVETSGASYEQYF
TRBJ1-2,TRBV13,CASSIRDTEVYGYTF
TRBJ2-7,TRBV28,CASSRFPGQGNYEQYF
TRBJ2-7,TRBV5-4,CASSPAYRAYEQYF
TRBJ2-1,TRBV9,CASSSWSDFYNEQFF
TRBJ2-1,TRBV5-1,CASSSLRGQPYNEQFF
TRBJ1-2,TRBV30,CAWSARRPYGYTF
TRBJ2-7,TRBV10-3,CAISGTGVKEQYF
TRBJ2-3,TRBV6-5,CASSSGLAGYTQYF
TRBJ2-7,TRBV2,CASTRMDRLEQYF
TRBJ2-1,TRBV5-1,CASSLVAGTGGNEQFF
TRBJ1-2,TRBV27,CASSFGTGHGYTF
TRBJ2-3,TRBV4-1,CASSQNPLAGDTDTQYF
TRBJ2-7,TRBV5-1,CASSRLSPYEQYF
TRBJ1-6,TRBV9,CASSFRQGEGPFDSPLHF
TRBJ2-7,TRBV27,CASYPPVTGGYEQYF
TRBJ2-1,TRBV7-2,CASSQTSVSYNEQFF
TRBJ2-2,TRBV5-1,CASSYRDGELFF
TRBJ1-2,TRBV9,CASSVGGNPIGGYTF
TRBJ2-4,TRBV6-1,CASTGQVDIQYF
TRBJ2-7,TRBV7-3,CASSSFYGGGEQYF
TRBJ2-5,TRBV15,CATSFPREGQETQYF
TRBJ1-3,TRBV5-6,CASSHYYSGNTIYF
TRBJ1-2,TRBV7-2,CASSRNRGSDGYTF
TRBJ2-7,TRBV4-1,CASSQEQRNSYEQYF
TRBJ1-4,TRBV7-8,CASSLDRANEKLFF
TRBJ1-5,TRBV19,CASSIVPSGVYLKYSNQPQHF
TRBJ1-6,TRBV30,CAWSVRGGDNSPLHF
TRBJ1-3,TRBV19,CASSFTGFSGNTIYF
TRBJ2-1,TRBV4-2,CASSQDRRDSYNEQFF
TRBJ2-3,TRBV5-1,CASSLGGRRNTDTQYF
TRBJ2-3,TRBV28,CASSFYGGGTDTQYF